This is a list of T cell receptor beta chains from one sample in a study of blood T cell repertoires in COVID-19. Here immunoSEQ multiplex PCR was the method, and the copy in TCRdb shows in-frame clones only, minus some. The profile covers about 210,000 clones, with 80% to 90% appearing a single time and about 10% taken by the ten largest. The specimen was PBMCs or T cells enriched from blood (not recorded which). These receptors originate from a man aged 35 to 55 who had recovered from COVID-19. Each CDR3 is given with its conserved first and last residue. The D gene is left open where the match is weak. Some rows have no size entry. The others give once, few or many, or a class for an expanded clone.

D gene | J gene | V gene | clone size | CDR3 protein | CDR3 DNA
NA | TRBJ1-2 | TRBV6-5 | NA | CASSYTRANYGYTF | TGTGCCAGCAGTTACACGCGGGCTAACTATGGCTACACCTTC
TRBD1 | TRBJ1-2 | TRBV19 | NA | CASNAGDRGFANYGYTF | TGTGCCAGTAACGCAGGGGACAGGGGGTTTGCTAACTATGGCTACACCTTC
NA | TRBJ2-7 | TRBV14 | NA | CASSHLQQISPYEQYF | TGTGCCAGCAGCCATCTCCAACAGATAAGCCCCTACGAGCAGTACTTC
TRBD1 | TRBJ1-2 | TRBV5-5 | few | CASSLQTGVRGYTF | TGTGCCAGCAGCTTGCAGACAGGGGTCCGGGGCTACACCTTC
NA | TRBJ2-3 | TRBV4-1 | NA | CASSQGLGSTTNSDTQYF | TGCGCCAGCAGCCAAGGCCTTGGATCTACTACTAATTCAGATACGCAGTATTTT
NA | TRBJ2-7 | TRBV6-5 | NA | CASTSSYEQYF | TGTGCCAGCACCAGCTCCTACGAGCAGTACTTC
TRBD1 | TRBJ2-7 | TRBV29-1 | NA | CSVEEGSGGAYEQYF | TGCAGCGTTGAGGAAGGTTCAGGGGGAGCCTACGAGCAGTACTTC
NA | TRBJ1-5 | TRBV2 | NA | CASSPNQGSSNQPQHF | TGTGCCAGCAGTCCGAATCAGGGGTCTAGCAATCAGCCCCAGCATTTT
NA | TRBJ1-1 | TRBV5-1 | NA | CASSLRGGAMNTEAFF | TGCGCCAGCAGCTTGCGGGGGGGCGCGATGAACACTGAAGCTTTCTTT
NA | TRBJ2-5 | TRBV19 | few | CASRPVPGHKETQYF | TGTGCCAGTAGACCGGTCCCGGGACACAAAGAGACCCAGTACTTC
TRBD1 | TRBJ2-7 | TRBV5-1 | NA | CASSLTDRGRYEQYF | TGCGCCAGCAGCTTGACAGACAGGGGGAGATACGAGCAGTACTTC
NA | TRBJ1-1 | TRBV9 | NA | CASSLNTHTEAFF | TGTGCCAGCAGCTTAAACACACACACTGAAGCTTTCTTT
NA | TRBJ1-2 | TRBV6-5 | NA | CASTGQRNYGYTF | TGTGCCAGCACCGGACAGCGTAACTATGGCTACACCTTC
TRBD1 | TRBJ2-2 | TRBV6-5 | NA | CASSFPGGAELFF | TGTGCCAGCAGTTTCCCAGGGGGCGCGGAGCTGTTTTTT
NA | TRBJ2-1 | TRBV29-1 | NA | CSGVTGISYNEQFF | TGCAGCGGAGTCACAGGGATCTCATACAATGAGCAGTTCTTC
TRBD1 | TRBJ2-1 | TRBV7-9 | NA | CASSLVQGAINEQFF | TGTGCCAGCAGCTTAGTACAGGGGGCAATCAATGAGCAGTTCTTC
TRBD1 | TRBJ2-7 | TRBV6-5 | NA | CASSYRTGVYEQYF | TGTGCCAGCAGTTACCGGACAGGGGTCTACGAGCAGTACTTC
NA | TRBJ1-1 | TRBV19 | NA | CASSADRRNTEAFF | TGTGCCAGTAGTGCAGACAGGCGCAACACTGAAGCTTTCTTT
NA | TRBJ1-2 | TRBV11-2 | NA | CASSDFQGFGYTF | TGTGCCAGCAGCGACTTTCAGGGATTTGGCTACACCTTC
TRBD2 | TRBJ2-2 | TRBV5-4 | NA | CASSLASGNGRANNGELFF | TGTGCCAGCAGCTTGGCCAGTGGGAACGGGAGGGCAAACAACGGGGAGCTGTTTTTT
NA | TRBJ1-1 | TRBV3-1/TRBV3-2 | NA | CASSQEGDWNTEAFF | TGTGCCAGCAGCCAAGAAGGGGATTGGAACACTGAAGCTTTCTTT
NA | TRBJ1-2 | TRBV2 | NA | CASRNTGGGYTF | TGTGCCAGCAGAAACACAGGCGGTGGCTACACCTTC
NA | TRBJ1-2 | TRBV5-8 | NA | CASSLAQNRDYTF | TGTGCCAGCAGCTTGGCCCAAAACCGGGACTACACCTTC
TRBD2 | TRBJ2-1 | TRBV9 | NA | CASSVNSIAGSEQFF | TGTGCCAGCAGCGTTAACAGCATAGCGGGATCTGAGCAGTTCTTC
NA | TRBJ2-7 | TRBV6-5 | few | CASSYSTGGTYEQYF | TGTGCCAGCAGTTACTCGACTGGGGGCACCTACGAGCAGTACTTC
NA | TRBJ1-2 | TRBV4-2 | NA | CASSQDVGTTGTYGYTF | TGTGCCAGCAGCCAAGATGTCGGCACTACGGGTACCTATGGCTACACCTTC
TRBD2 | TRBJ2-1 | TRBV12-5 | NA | CASGLVLGLADYNEQFF | TGTGCTAGTGGTTTGGTACTCGGACTAGCGGACTACAATGAGCAGTTCTTC
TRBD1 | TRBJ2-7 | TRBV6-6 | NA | CASSWDRYSEQYF | TGTGCCAGCAGTTGGGACAGGTACTCCGAGCAGTACTTC
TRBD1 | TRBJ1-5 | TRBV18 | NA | CASSRGQASNQPQHF | TGTGCCAGCTCACGAGGACAGGCTAGCAATCAGCCCCAGCATTTT
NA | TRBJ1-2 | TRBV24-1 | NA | CATSQGQVEGYTF | TGTGCCACCAGCCAGGGGCAAGTGGAAGGCTACACCTTC
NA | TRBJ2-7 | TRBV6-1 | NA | CASSVYFGRAVASYEQYF | TGTGCCAGCAGTGTATATTTCGGTCGAGCGGTTGCCTCCTACGAGCAGTACTTC
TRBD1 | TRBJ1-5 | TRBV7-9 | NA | CASSFGQGGQPQHF | TGTGCCAGCAGCTTCGGACAGGGGGGTCAGCCCCAGCATTTT
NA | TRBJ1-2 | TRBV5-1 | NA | CASSLGPTGYYGYTF | TGCGCCAGCAGCTTGGGCCCGACAGGATACTATGGCTACACCTTC
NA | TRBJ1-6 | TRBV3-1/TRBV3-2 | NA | CASSQDQGSSSPLHF | TGTGCCAGCAGCCAAGATCAGGGGTCGAGTTCACCCCTCCACTTT
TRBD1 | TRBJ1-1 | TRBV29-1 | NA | CSAGDRGGTEAFF | TGCAGCGCTGGGGACAGGGGAGGCACTGAAGCTTTCTTT
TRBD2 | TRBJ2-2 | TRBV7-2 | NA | CASSLVWTSGPNTGELFF | TGTGCCAGCAGCTTAGTTTGGACTAGCGGACCGAACACCGGGGAGCTGTTTTTT
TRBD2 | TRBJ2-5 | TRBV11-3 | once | CASSRDYPSLATQYF | TGTGCCAGCAGCCGGGACTACCCCTCCCTTGCGACCCAGTACTTC
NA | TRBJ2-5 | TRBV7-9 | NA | CASSGTNEGVETQYF | TGTGCCAGCAGCGGGACAAACGAGGGGGTAGAGACCCAGTACTTC
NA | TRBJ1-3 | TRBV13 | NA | CASSIPGNTIYF | TGTGCCAGCAGCATTCCAGGAAACACCATATATTTT
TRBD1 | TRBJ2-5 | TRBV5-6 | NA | CASSYRGGSSQETQYF | TGTGCCAGCAGCTACAGGGGTGGGAGTTCCCAAGAGACCCAGTACTTC
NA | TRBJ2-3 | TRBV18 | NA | CASGSGGDTQYF | TGTGCCAGCGGGAGTGGCGGGGATACGCAGTATTTT
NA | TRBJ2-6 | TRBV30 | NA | CAWTGQINSGANVLTF | TGTGCCTGGACAGGACAAATTAACTCTGGGGCCAACGTCCTGACTTTC
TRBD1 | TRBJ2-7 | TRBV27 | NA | CASSLGGTGLLLWYF | TGTGCCAGCAGTTTAGGAGGGACAGGGCTCCTGTTGTGGTACTTC
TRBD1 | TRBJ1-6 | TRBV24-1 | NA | CATRDRAENSPLHF | TGTGCCACCAGGGACAGGGCGGAAAATTCACCCCTCCACTTT
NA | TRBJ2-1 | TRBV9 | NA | CASSVLSTGGHEQFF | TGTGCCAGCAGCGTACTTTCAACCGGAGGCCATGAGCAGTTCTTC
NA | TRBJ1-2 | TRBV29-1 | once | CSVGGGGALNYGYTF | TGCAGCGTTGGTGGAGGGGGGGCTCTGAACTATGGCTACACCTTC
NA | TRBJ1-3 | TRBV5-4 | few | CASSSPERSGNTIYF | TGTGCCAGCAGCTCCCCGGAGAGGAGCGGAAACACCATATATTTT
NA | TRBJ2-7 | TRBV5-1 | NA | CASSSSLALTYEQYF | TGCGCCAGCAGCTCATCATTAGCGTTGACCTACGAGCAGTACTTC
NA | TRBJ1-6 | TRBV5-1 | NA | CASSWTANSPLHF | TGCGCCAGCAGCTGGACAGCCAATTCACCCCTCCACTTT
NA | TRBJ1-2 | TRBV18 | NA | CASSPPAGPNYGYTF | TGTGCCAGCTCACCACCGGCAGGGCCTAACTATGGCTACACCTTC
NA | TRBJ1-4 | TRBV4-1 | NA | CASSQQGNNEKLFF | TGCGCCAGCAGCCAACAGGGTAATAATGAAAAACTGTTTTTT